This T cell receptor (beta chain) stems from a study of beta chain features in type 1 diabetes. Study results and caveats: These data did not resolve whether HLA type affects TCRB rearrangement. Among patients with Type 1 diabetes, TCRB CDR3s were moderately but significantly shorter in every one of the four CD4+ subsets.

CDR3 size: 16 residues. Germline V gene data show CDR1 as MGHDK and CDR2 as SYGVNS. Trimming removed 4 bases from V and 1 base from J, with 16 bases in between. Investigators reverse transcribed all isolated RNA, so they sequenced expressed TCRB transcripts. Assay used: immunoSEQ multiplex PCR; TCRdb lists only in-frame clones, some missing. The sample records about 240,000 clones, roughly 13% being singletons. Heparinised blood was drawn once per donor, averaging about 0.11 L. Based on CD45RO/CCR7/CD25/CD127/CD95/CD27, CD4+ regulatory, stem cell-like memory, naive and central memory cells were sorted. Purities over 98% were achieved in all sorted populations. Regarding this clone: The antigen remains unidentified.

V is TRBV25-1 and J is TRBJ1-1; a weak D match, TRBD1 (5 bases). The sequenced sample consisted of naive CD4+ T cells from blood. The source of this sequence is a man in his thirties or forties with type 1 diabetes. The CDR3 DNA follows: TGTGCCAGCAGTGCCGACATCGGGAGGGGGAACACTGAAGCTTTCTTT. Its protein is CASSADIGRGNTEAFF.